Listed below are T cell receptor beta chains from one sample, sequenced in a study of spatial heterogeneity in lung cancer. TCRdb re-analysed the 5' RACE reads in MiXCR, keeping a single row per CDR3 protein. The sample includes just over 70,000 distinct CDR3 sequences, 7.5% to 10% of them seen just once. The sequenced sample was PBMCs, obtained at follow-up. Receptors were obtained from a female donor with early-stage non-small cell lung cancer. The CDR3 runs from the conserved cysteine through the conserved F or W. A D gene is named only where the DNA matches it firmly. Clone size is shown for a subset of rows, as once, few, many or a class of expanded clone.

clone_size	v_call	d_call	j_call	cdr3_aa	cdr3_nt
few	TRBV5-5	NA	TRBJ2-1	CASSLVGPLNEQFF	TGTGCCAGCAGCTTGGTCGGGCCTCTGAATGAGCAGTTCTTC
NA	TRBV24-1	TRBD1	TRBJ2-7	CATSPGTATYEQYF	TGTGCCACCTCCCCCGGGACAGCCACCTACGAGCAGTACTTC
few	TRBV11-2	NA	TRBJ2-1	CASSGATTGVRNEQFF	TGTGCCAGCAGCGGGGCGACCACGGGAGTCCGTAATGAGCAGTTCTTC
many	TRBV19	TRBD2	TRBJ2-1	CASSSGLAGVEQFF	TGTGCCAGTAGTAGCGGTCTAGCGGGAGTTGAGCAGTTCTTC
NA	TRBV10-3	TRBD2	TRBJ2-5	CAISDTSGIETQYF	TGTGCCATCAGCGATACTAGCGGGATTGAGACCCAGTACTTC
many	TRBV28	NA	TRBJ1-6	CASTDAGAKGSSPLHF	TGTGCCAGCACCGATGCGGGGGCCAAGGGGAGCTCACCCCTCCACTTT
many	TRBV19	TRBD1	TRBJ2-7	CASSSQGERNEQYF	TGTGCCAGTAGTTCCCAGGGGGAGAGGAACGAGCAGTACTTC
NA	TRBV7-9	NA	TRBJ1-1	CASGQSVNTEAFF	TGTGCCAGCGGCCAAAGCGTGAACACTGAAGCTTTCTTT
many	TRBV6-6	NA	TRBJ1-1	CASSSPGGQAFF	TGTGCCAGCAGTTCGCCCGGGGGCCAAGCTTTCTTT
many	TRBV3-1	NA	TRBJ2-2	CASSQVSLGGELFF	TGTGCCAGCAGCCAAGTTTCCTTAGGGGGGGAGCTGTTTTTT
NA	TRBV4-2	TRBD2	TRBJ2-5	CVSSPVGGEQETQYF	TGTGTCAGCAGCCCTGTCGGGGGGGAGCAAGAGACCCAGTACTTC
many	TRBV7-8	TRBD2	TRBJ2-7	CASSSPGLNEIEQYF	TGTGCCAGCAGCTCACCGGGACTAAATGAAATCGAGCAGTACTTC
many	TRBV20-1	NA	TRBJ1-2	CSARKFGFYGYTF	TGCAGTGCTAGGAAGTTTGGTTTCTATGGCTACACCTTC
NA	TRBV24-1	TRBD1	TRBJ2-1	CATSTGGAYNEQFF	TGTGCCACCAGTACAGGGGGCGCCTACAATGAGCAGTTCTTC
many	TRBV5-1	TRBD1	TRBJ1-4	CASSGDSPFGEKLFF	TGCGCCAGCAGCGGGGACAGCCCTTTTGGGGAAAAACTGTTTTTT
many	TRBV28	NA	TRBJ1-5	CASSLTPRSKPQHF	TGTGCCAGCAGTTTAACGCCGAGGAGTAAGCCCCAGCATTTT
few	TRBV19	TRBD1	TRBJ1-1	CASYSGQLNTEAFF	TGTGCCAGTTATTCGGGACAGTTGAACACTGAAGCTTTCTTT
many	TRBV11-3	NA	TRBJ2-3	CASSVYNTDTQYF	TGTGCCAGCAGCGTCTACAACACAGATACGCAGTATTTT
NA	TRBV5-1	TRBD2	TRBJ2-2	CASSLESGGNTGELFF	TGCGCCAGCAGCTTGGAATCGGGGGGAAACACCGGGGAGCTGTTTTTT
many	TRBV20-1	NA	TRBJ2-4	CSAGRMDIQYF	TGCAGTGCTGGCCGAATGGACATTCAGTACTTC
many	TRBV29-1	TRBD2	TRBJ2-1	CSVGREGTSGYNEQFF	TGCAGCGTTGGTCGGGAGGGGACTAGCGGATACAATGAGCAGTTCTTC
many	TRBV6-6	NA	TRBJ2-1	CASKRADEQFF	TGTGCCAGCAAAAGGGCCGATGAGCAGTTCTTC
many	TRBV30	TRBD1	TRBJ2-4	CAWGTGTVAIQYF	TGTGCCTGGGGGACAGGGACGGTAGCCATTCAGTACTTC
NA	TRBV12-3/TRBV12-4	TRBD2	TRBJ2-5	CASRQREGPETQYF	TGTGCCAGCAGACAGCGGGAGGGCCCAGAGACCCAGTACTTC
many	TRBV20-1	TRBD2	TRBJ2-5	CSASHPAGAQETQYF	TGCAGTGCTAGCCACCCAGCGGGGGCCCAAGAGACCCAGTACTTC
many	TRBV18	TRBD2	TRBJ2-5	CASSPRGSGTGETQYF	TGTGCCAGCTCACCACGGGGTAGCGGGACGGGGGAGACCCAGTACTTC
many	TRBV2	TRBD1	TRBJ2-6	CATSGQRFSGANVLTF	TGTGCCACCTCGGGACAGCGCTTCTCTGGGGCCAACGTCCTGACTTTC
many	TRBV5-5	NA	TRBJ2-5	CASSPGFSAQETQYF	TGTGCCAGCAGCCCGGGTTTTAGTGCCCAAGAGACCCAGTACTTC
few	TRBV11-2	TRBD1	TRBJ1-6	CASSLDRGHHSPLHF	TGTGCCAGCAGCCTGGACAGGGGGCATCATTCACCCCTCCACTTT
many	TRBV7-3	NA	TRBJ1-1	CASRATGLNTEAFF	TGTGCCAGCAGGGCTACAGGGTTAAACACTGAAGCTTTCTTT
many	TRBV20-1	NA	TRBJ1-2	CSARVGSWGYTF	TGCAGTGCTAGAGTAGGCAGCTGGGGCTACACCTTC
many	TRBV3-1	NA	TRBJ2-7	CASSQDPDSLEQYF	TGTGCCAGCAGCCAAGACCCCGACAGTCTAGAGCAGTACTTC
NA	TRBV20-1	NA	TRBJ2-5	CSASPLGSANQETQYF	TGCAGTGCTAGTCCCCTTGGTAGCGCCAACCAAGAGACCCAGTACTTC
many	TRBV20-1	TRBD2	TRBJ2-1	CSARSTSGNNEQFF	TGCAGTGCTAGATCTACTAGCGGGAACAATGAGCAGTTCTTC
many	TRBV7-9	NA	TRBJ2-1	CASSMVHYNEQFF	TGTGCCAGCAGTATGGTCCACTACAATGAGCAGTTCTTC
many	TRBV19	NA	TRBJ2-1	CASAPGKNEQFF	TGTGCCAGTGCTCCCGGAAAGAATGAGCAGTTCTTC
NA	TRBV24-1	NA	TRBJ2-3	CATGPGTSTDTQYF	TGTGCCACTGGGCCTGGGACTAGCACAGATACGCAGTATTTT
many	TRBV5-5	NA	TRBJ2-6	CASSPNRESGANVLTF	TGTGCCAGCAGCCCCAACAGGGAATCTGGGGCCAACGTCCTGACTTTC
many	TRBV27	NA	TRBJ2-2	CASSSPFQDGDTGELFF	TGTGCCAGCAGTTCCCCGTTTCAGGATGGGGACACCGGGGAGCTGTTTTTT
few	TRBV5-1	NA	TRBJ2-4	CASSLEGRRNIQYF	TGCGCCAGCAGCTTGGAAGGGAGGAGAAACATTCAGTACTTC
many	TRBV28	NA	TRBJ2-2	CASGFVSAGELFF	TGTGCCAGCGGGTTTGTGTCGGCCGGGGAGCTGTTTTTT
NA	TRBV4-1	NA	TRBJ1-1	CTSRSRGTEAFF	TGCACCAGCAGGTCCAGGGGAACTGAAGCTTTCTTT
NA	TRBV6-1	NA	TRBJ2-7	CASSERTGGSYEQYF	TGTGCCAGCAGTGAACGCACGGGTGGGTCCTACGAGCAGTACTTC
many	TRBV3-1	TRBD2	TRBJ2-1	CASSRPGTSGSGEQFF	TGTGCCAGCAGCCGCCCCGGGACTAGCGGGAGTGGTGAGCAGTTCTTC
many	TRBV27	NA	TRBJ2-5	CASSMGPVRETQYF	TGTGCCAGCAGTATGGGTCCCGTTCGGGAGACCCAGTACTTC
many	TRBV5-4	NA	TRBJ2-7	CASSLAGSYEQYF	TGTGCCAGCAGCTTGGCCGGCTCCTACGAGCAGTACTTC
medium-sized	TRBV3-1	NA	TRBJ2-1	CASSQEIAFPNEQFF	TGTGCCAGCAGCCAAGAGATCGCTTTCCCCAATGAGCAGTTCTTC
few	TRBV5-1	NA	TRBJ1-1	CASSFGTNTEAFF	TGCGCCAGCAGCTTTGGGACCAACACTGAAGCTTTCTTT
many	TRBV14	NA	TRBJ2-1	CASSRSHRQFF	TGTGCCAGCAGCCGGTCACACCGGCAGTTCTTC
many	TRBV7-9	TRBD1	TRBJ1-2	CASSPRDRGGLYGYTF	TGTGCCAGCAGCCCGCGGGACAGGGGTGGCCTCTATGGCTACACCTTC
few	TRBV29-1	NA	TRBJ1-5	CSVVDGWLGNQPQHF	TGCAGCGTCGTTGATGGGTGGCTTGGCAATCAGCCCCAGCATTTT
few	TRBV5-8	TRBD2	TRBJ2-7	CASSLDLAGVSYEQYF	TGTGCCAGCAGCTTGGATCTAGCGGGAGTTTCCTACGAGCAGTACTTC
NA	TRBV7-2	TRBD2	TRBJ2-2	CASQKREAPAGELFF	TGTGCCAGCCAAAAGCGGGAGGCCCCGGCCGGGGAGCTGTTTTTT
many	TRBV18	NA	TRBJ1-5	CASSGIFPGSWDQPQHF	TGTGCCAGCTCAGGAATTTTTCCAGGGAGTTGGGATCAGCCCCAGCATTTT